Following are 25 T cell receptor beta chains from one sample sequenced in a study of cytomegalovirus exposure and HLA in healthy donors. PCR was performed using 60 Vbeta and 13 Jbeta primers. Profiled with immunoSEQ multiplex PCR; TCRdb holds only in-frame clones, not every one. The sample yields about 59,000 clones, more than 80% seen once. Sequenced sample: PBMCs. The receptors shown here come from a young man in good health and CMV-seropositive.

This sequence joins TRBV5-1 and TRBJ2-6; 7 nucleotides align to TRBD1. CDR1 is SGHRS, CDR2 YFSETQ, per germline. The CDR3 is 18 residues long. V lost 4 bases and J lost 0; bases outside the gene matches: 10. CDR3 region: CASSPEGDSGSGANVLTF. CDR3 sequence (DNA): TGCGCCAGCAGCCCCGAAGGGGACAGTGGCTCTGGGGCCAACGTCCTGACTTTC.

This sequence joins TRBV28 and TRBJ1-4; D gene uncertain. Trimming removed 5 bases from V and 4 bases from J, with 11 bases in between. The CDR3 runs 14 residues. CDR1 and CDR2 (germline): MDHEN, SYDVKM. The CDR3 loop is CASSPGSHNEKLFF. CDR3 coding DNA: TGTGCCAGCAGTCCCGGGTCCCATAATGAAAAACTGTTTTTT. Combining the CDR3 with reference TRBV28 and TRBJ1-4 gives the whole variable domain DVKVTQSSRYLVKRTGEKVFLECVQDMDHENMFWYRQDPGLGLRLIYFSYDVKMKEKGDIPEGYSVSREKKERFSLILESASTNQTSMYLCASSPGSHNEKLFFGSGTQLSVL.

The CDR3 nucleotides read TGTGCCAGCAGCTCTAGGACTATTTCGGGGATCAATGAGCAGTTCTTC. This codes for CASSSRTISGINEQFF. The chain recombines TRBV7-2 with TRBJ2-1; a possible D gene is TRBD2 (6 bases). With 4 bases removed from V and 6 bases from J, the gap between germline ends came to 19 bases. The CDR3 loop spans 16 amino acids. From germline, CDR1 is SGHTA and CDR2 FQGNSA. Full variable domain (remainder filled in from reference TRBV7-2 and TRBJ2-1): GAGVSQSPSNKVTEKGKDVELRCDPISGHTALYWYRQSLGQGLEFLIYFQGNSAPDKSGLPSDRFSAERTGGSVSTLTIQRTQQEDSAVYLCASSSRTISGINEQFFGPGTRLTVL.

This clone was seen just once. The J gene is TRBJ2-1, the V gene TRBV6-5, with 7 bases fitting TRBD1. Germline-derived CDR1 and CDR2 are MNHEY and SVGAGI. This CDR3 contains 14 residues. After removal of 7 bases from V and 1 base from J, the junction contained 4 bases not matched to a gene. The CDR3 DNA is TGTGCCAGCATTCCGACAGGGTCCTACAATGAGCAGTTCTTC. The encoded protein is CASIPTGSYNEQFF.

The V call is TRBV29-1, the J call TRBJ2-3; 7 bases line up with TRBD2. Germline assignment: CDR1 SQVTM and CDR2 ANQGSEA. V was clipped by 6 bases and J by 6 bases; unmatched bases: 15. CDR3 size: 15 residues. The CDR3 sequence is CSVGSGLFGSDTQYF. CDR3 nucleotide sequence: TGCAGCGTGGGATCGGGACTATTCGGTTCCGATACGCAGTATTTT.

This clone has a single count. The J gene is TRBJ2-1, the V gene TRBV19; 10 bases match TRBD2. CDR3 size: 16 residues. Germline CDR1 is LNHDA and CDR2 is SQIVND (reference sequence). V shed 3 bases and J 8 bases; nucleotides not matched to a gene: 10. The CDR3 reads CASSIEDSGRWYEQFF. CDR3 sequence (DNA): TGTGCCAGTAGTATCGAAGATAGCGGGAGGTGGTATGAGCAGTTCTTC.

The chain uses TRBV5-1 and TRBJ1-1; perhaps TRBD1 as D (5 bases). V was cut by 2 bases and J by 0 bases, with 14 bases left in between. The V gene's germline CDR1 is SGHRS and CDR2 YFSETQ. There are 16 residues in the CDR3. The CDR3 nucleotides are TGCGCCAGCAGCTTAGGTCGACAGATCATGAACACTGAAGCTTTCTTT. This codes for CASSLGRQIMNTEAFF.

The V call is TRBV5-4, the J call TRBJ2-5; 12 bases are shared with TRBD2. V lost 1 base and J lost 1; bases outside the gene matches: 5. The CDR3 extends over 17 amino acids. Germline values: CDR1 SGHNT, CDR2 YYREEE (reference sequence). The CDR3 coding sequence is TGTGCCAGCAGCTTGCCCGGACTAGCGGGACCCCAAGAGACCCAGTACTTC. This codes for CASSLPGLAGPQETQYF.

The CDR3 here is CASSLRGFISAEAFF. The CDR3 bases are TGTGCCAGCAGCTTACGAGGGTTTATATCTGCTGAAGCTTTCTTT. This chain connects TRBV7-9 to TRBJ1-1; D is unresolved. Germline values: CDR1 SEHNR, CDR2 FQNEAQ (reference sequence). This CDR3 spans 15 amino acids. V was cut by 2 bases and J by 6 bases, with 16 bases left in between.

This chain uses TRBV7-3 with TRBJ2-1; D possibly corresponds to TRBD2 (7 bases). Germline V gene sequence: CDR1 SGHTA, CDR2 FQGTGA. CDR3 length: 16 residues. V gave up 5 bases and J gave up 2 bases, with 16 bases separating them. CDR3 DNA sequence: TGTGCCAGCAGCCCCACAAGGGGGGGGGCCTACAATGAGCAGTTCTTC. Encoded protein: CASSPTRGGAYNEQFF.

V gene TRBV5-5 combines with J gene TRBJ1-2; possible D gene TRBD1, 5 bases. The CDR3 has 13 residues. Trimming shortened V by 0 bases and J by 4 bases, and 7 bases separated the two germline ends. Germline CDR1 SGHKS, CDR2 YYEKEE (reference sequence). Written as DNA, the CDR3 is TGTGCCAGCAGCTTGGGGACACTCTATGGCTACACCTTC. Amino acid sequence: CASSLGTLYGYTF.

CDR3 sequence: CASSLRGTGANVLTF. DNA of the CDR3: TGTGCCAGCAGCTTAAGAGGGACTGGGGCCAACGTCCTGACTTTC. The rearrangement joins TRBV7-3 to TRBJ2-6, with a weak D call TRBD2 (5 bases). V was shortened by 1 base and J by 2 bases, with 6 bases between the two germline ends. The CDR3 extends over 15 amino acids. Germline loops: CDR1 SGHTA, CDR2 FQGTGA.

The rearrangement joins TRBV18 to TRBJ2-7; D might be TRBD2 (6 bases). CDR1 KGHSH and CDR2 LQKENI come from the germline V gene. The CDR3 length is 14 residues. With 2 bases removed from V and 2 bases from J, the gap between germline ends came to 10 bases. The CDR3 DNA sequence: TGTGCCAGCTCACCATCTAGCGTCACCTACGAGCAGTACTTC. Translating gives CASSPSSVTYEQYF.

This chain connects TRBV6-5 to TRBJ2-7, with a tentative D call TRBD2 (5 bases). The V end lost 5 bases, the J end lost 3 bases, and 11 bases lay between the germline ends. The CDR3 totals 13 residues. Germline values: CDR1 MNHEY, CDR2 SVGAGI. The CDR3 is CASSREQNYEQYF. Here the CDR3 DNA reads TGTGCCAGCAGTCGGGAACAGAACTACGAGCAGTACTTC.

This chain uses TRBV5-1 with TRBJ2-3; weak D call: TRBD1 (7 bases). This CDR3 is built from 15 residues. CDR1 is SGHRS, CDR2 YFSETQ, per germline. V was pared by 0 bases and J by 4 bases, with 12 bases between. This CDR3 is CASSLARGAADTQYF. CDR3 bases: TGCGCCAGCAGCTTGGCCAGGGGGGCTGCAGATACGCAGTATTTT.

V usage is TRBV5-1 and J usage is TRBJ2-3; TRBD2 agrees at 16 bases. V shed 2 bases and J 4 bases; nucleotides not matched to a gene: 10. Germline values: CDR1 SGHRS, CDR2 YFSETQ. The CDR3 has 19 amino acids. CDR3 coding DNA: TGCGCCAGCAGCTTCCCCCTGGGGACTAGCGGGAGGGAAGCAGATACGCAGTATTTT. It encodes CASSFPLGTSGREADTQYF.

V gene TRBV7-9 combines with J gene TRBJ2-3, with 8 bases identical to TRBD1. The germline CDR1 and CDR2 sequences are SEHNR and FQNEAQ (reference sequence). With 1 base clipped from V and 2 bases from J, the junction kept 14 bases outside the gene matches. The CDR3 spans 19 residues. The DNA of the CDR3 is TGTGCCAGCAGCTTAGGAGTCGTAAGGGACAGGTCTTACACAGATACGCAGTATTTT. Protein sequence: CASSLGVVRDRSYTDTQYF.

The rearrangement joins TRBV19 to TRBJ2-1; D unclear. V was clipped by 0 bases and J by 0 bases, with 15 bases between them. The CDR3 contains 18 residues. Germline loops: CDR1 LNHDA, CDR2 SQIVND (reference sequence). The CDR3 DNA reads as TGTGCCAGTAGTATAGAGCCCTTCCCGGTGAGCTCCTACAATGAGCAGTTCTTC. Protein product: CASSIEPFPVSSYNEQFF. Complete variable domain (other parts from reference TRBV19 and TRBJ2-1): DGGITQSPKYLFRKEGQNVTLSCEQNLNHDAMYWYRQDPGQGLRLIYYSQIVNDFQKGDIAEGYSVSREKKESFPLTVTSAQKNPTAFYLCASSIEPFPVSSYNEQFFGPGTRLTVL.

The chain carries TRBV19 and TRBJ2-3; 12 nucleotides align to TRBD2. Germline values: CDR1 LNHDA, CDR2 SQIVND (reference sequence). This CDR3 region has 18 residues. J gave up 5 bases and V 4 bases, and 13 bases lay outside the gene matches. CDR3 in DNA: TGTGCCAGTAGTACCCTACAGGCTAGCGGGAGGGCCCGAGATACGCAGTATTTT. It encodes CASSTLQASGRARDTQYF.

This sequence joins TRBV5-4 and TRBJ2-3; a weak D match, TRBD2 (5 bases). This CDR3 region has 15 residues. The germline gives CDR1 SGHNT, CDR2 YYREEE (reference sequence). Deletions cut 4 bases from V and 6 bases from J, with 18 bases between. The CDR3 nucleotides read TGTGCCAGCAGCCTTACTGTAGGTGGGAGCGATACGCAGTATTTT. It translates to CASSLTVGGSDTQYF.

This chain links TRBV5-4 with TRBJ2-1, with 8 nucleotides matching TRBD2. The CDR3 has 15 amino acids. Germline CDR1 reads SGHNT; CDR2 reads YYREEE (reference sequence). V lost 2 bases to trimming and J lost 9 bases; unmatched junction nucleotides: 10. Here the CDR3 reads CASSFKRERACEQFF. The CDR3 DNA sequence: TGTGCCAGCAGCTTTAAGCGGGAGAGGGCCTGTGAGCAGTTCTTC.

V usage is TRBV2 and J usage is TRBJ2-7; 8 nucleotides line up with TRBD1. From germline, CDR1 is SNHLY and CDR2 FYNNEI. The CDR3 totals 14 residues. J lost 2 bases, V lost 1 base, and 1 base had no gene match. CDR3 in DNA: TGTGCCAGCAGTGAAGGGACAGGGACCTACGAGCAGTACTTC. Its protein product is CASSEGTGTYEQYF.

The chain uses TRBV19 and TRBJ1-5, with D perhaps matching TRBD1 (6 bases). Germline CDR1 and CDR2: LNHDA and SQIVND (reference sequence). V dropped 6 bases and J dropped 3 bases, with 12 bases sitting between them. The CDR3 consists of 14 residues. Here the CDR3 DNA reads TGTGCCAGTAGATTACAGGGTTTCAATCAGCCCCAGCATTTT. Its protein is CASRLQGFNQPQHF.

The sample holds a few counts of this clone. J is TRBJ1-4 and V is TRBV6-1; D is unresolved. Germline CDR1 reads MNHNS; CDR2 reads SASEGT. This CDR3 has 14 amino acids. V was cut by 7 bases and J by 2 bases, with 11 bases left in between. This chain's CDR3 is CASNHKATNEKLFF. The DNA of the CDR3 is TGTGCCAGCAATCATAAAGCGACTAATGAAAAACTGTTTTTT.

The gene calls are TRBV30 and TRBJ1-2; no reliable D call. V lost 7 bases, J lost 2 bases, and 14 bases lay in between. The CDR3 consists of 13 residues. Germline CDR1 and CDR2: GTSNPN and SVGIG (reference sequence). In DNA, the CDR3 is TGTGCCTCAAGCCGAGACACCAACTATGGCTACACCTTC. This codes for CASSRDTNYGYTF.